Following are 32 T cell receptor beta chains from one sample sequenced in a study of shared clonotypes between healthy human individuals. Naive CD8 cells comprised CD45RO-negative, CCR7-positively selected cells, excluding terminally differentiated effector memory CD45RA+ cells. Only in-frame clones appear in the TCRdb table, and some are missing; sequencing was by immunoSEQ multiplex PCR. The sample holds about 2 million clones, less than 95% seen once. The sequencing input was naive CD8+ T cells sorted from blood. These receptors were collected from a man aged 18-30 years in good health.

V gene TRBV19 combines with J gene TRBJ2-1, with 7 positions matching TRBD2. V dropped 3 bases and J dropped 6; count of bases not matched to a gene: 8. Germline-derived CDR1 and CDR2 are LNHDA and SQIVND (reference sequence). The CDR3 contains 15 residues. In DNA, the CDR3 is TGTGCCAGTAGTATTTTCAGCGGGGCCTCCAATGAGCAGTTCTTC. This gives the protein CASSIFSGASNEQFF.

V usage is TRBV27 and J usage is TRBJ2-7, with TRBD2 matching over 9 bases. This CDR3 contains 15 residues. The germline V gene encodes CDR1 MNHEY and CDR2 SMNVEV (reference sequence). With V trimmed by 3 bases and J by 6 bases, 9 bases remained unmatched. The CDR3 DNA is TGTGCCAGCAGTTTTGCGGGAGGGCCATTCGGCGAGCAGTACTTC. This sequence encodes CASSFAGGPFGEQYF.

This clone was observed a single time. The gene calls are TRBV6-5 and TRBJ2-2, with 8 bases that match TRBD1. Per germline, CDR1 MNHEY and CDR2 SVGAGI. Germline trimming cut 4 bases from V and 3 bases from J; bases unmatched to any gene: 7. CDR3 size: 16 residues. The DNA of the CDR3 is TGTGCCAGCAGTTGGACAGGGAGTTCGGACACCGGGGAGCTGTTTTTT. Its translation is CASSWTGSSDTGELFF.

The chain carries TRBV4-1 and TRBJ2-1; TRBD2 matches at 8 bases. In germline, CDR1 is MGHRA, CDR2 YSYEKL. After removal of 2 bases from V and 0 bases from J, the junction contained 3 bases not matched to a gene. This CDR3 spans 16 amino acids. DNA for the CDR3: TGCGCCAGCAGCCAACTTACTAGCGGCTCCTACAATGAGCAGTTCTTC. Protein product: CASSQLTSGSYNEQFF.

The CDR3 DNA follows: TGCGCCAGCAGCCAGCGATCCGGGACAGCTTACGAGCAGTACTTC. This sequence encodes CASSQRSGTAYEQYF. This chain uses TRBV4-1 with TRBJ2-7, with 7 bases lining up with TRBD1. Per germline, CDR1 MGHRA and CDR2 YSYEKL. J lost 4 bases, V lost 3 bases, and 9 bases had no gene match. The CDR3 consists of 15 residues.

J is TRBJ1-5 and V is TRBV10-2; no clear D gene. V was shortened by 2 bases and J by 0 bases, with 5 bases between the two germline ends. The germline CDR1 and CDR2 sequences are WSHSY and SAAADI. The CDR3 has 14 residues. The CDR3 DNA reads TGCGCCAGCAGTGAGATCGATAGCAATCAGCCCCAGCATTTT. This encodes CASSEIDSNQPQHF.

The V gene is TRBV7-8, the J gene TRBJ2-7, with D perhaps being TRBD1 or TRBD2 (6 bases each). CDR1 and CDR2 (germline): SGHVS, FQNEAQ. Trimming cost V 0 bases and J 1 base, with 13 bases left between them. CDR3 length equals 16 residues. DNA of the CDR3: TGTGCCAGCAGCTTAGCGGAGGGGGGACCGTCCTACGAGCAGTACTTC. As protein: CASSLAEGGPSYEQYF.

On this clone: Other DNA sequences in this specimen translate into the identical CDR3. The chain recombines TRBV27 with TRBJ2-5; 7 nucleotides agree with TRBD1. The germline V gene has CDR1 MNHEY and CDR2 SMNVEV (reference sequence). V shed 2 bases, J shed 3 bases, and the junction held 3 bases outside the gene matches. The CDR3 runs to 14 residues. The CDR3 protein is CASSLLGQEETQYF. The CDR3 DNA reads as TGTGCCAGCAGTTTACTCGGACAGGAAGAGACCCAGTACTTC.

The chain uses TRBV6-5 and TRBJ2-1; TRBD2 aligns across 8 bases. Trimming removed 2 bases from V and 3 bases from J; junction bases left unmatched: 3. Germline assignment: CDR1 MNHEY and CDR2 SVGAGI. The CDR3 spans 15 residues. The CDR3 sequence is CASSYVAGYYNEQFF. The CDR3 nucleotides read TGTGCCAGCAGTTACGTAGCGGGGTACTACAATGAGCAGTTCTTC.

V gene TRBV27 combines with J gene TRBJ1-1; TRBD1 is a possible D gene (6 bases). Germline CDR1 reads MNHEY; CDR2 reads SMNVEV (reference sequence). Trimming pared 0 bases from V and 4 bases from J, leaving 15 bases between. The CDR3 is 16 amino acids. CDR3 protein: CASSLSPGALVTEAFF. CDR3 nucleotide sequence: TGTGCCAGCAGTTTATCGCCAGGGGCGTTGGTCACTGAAGCTTTCTTT.

The V and J genes are TRBV6-6 and TRBJ2-4, with no clear D. Looked up from germline, CDR1 is MNHNY and CDR2 is SVGAGI (reference sequence). The CDR3 is 14 residues long. The V end lost 3 bases, the J end lost 4 bases, and 10 bases lay between the germline ends. The CDR3 DNA follows: TGTGCCAGCAGTTATCAACAGTCGAAAAACATTCAGTACTTC. Protein product: CASSYQQSKNIQYF.

This rearrangement joins TRBV7-3 to TRBJ2-2, with D possibly being TRBD1 (5 bases). Looked up from germline, CDR1 is SGHTA and CDR2 is FQGTGA. The CDR3 loop spans 13 amino acids. The V end was cut by 8 bases, the J end by 3 bases, with 10 bases between. The CDR3 DNA follows: TGTGCCAGCTCGGACACATACACCGGGGAGCTGTTTTTT. This gives the protein CASSDTYTGELFF.

The genes are TRBV19 and TRBJ2-7, with D uncertain. The length of the CDR3 is 11 residues. The germline CDR1 and CDR2 sequences are LNHDA and SQIVND (reference sequence). Trimming pared 5 bases from V and 3 bases from J, leaving 5 bases between. The CDR3 coding sequence is TGTGCCAGTAGTTTCAACTACGAGCAGTACTTC. Amino acids: CASSFNYEQYF.

The CDR3 coding sequence is TGTGCCTGGAGTGTGGGGGGAGCACAGGAAAAACTGTTTTTT. It encodes CAWSVGGAQEKLFF. The chain employs TRBV30 and TRBJ1-4; possibly TRBD1 for D (5 bases). In germline, CDR1 is GTSNPN, CDR2 SVGIG (reference sequence). Trimming left V 0 bases short and J 8 bases short, with 13 bases between. The CDR3 has 14 residues.

As concerns this clone: This sample includes further DNA sequences coding for the same CDR3. The J gene is TRBJ1-5, the V gene TRBV7-9, with 8 bases aligning to TRBD1. Germline CDR1 SEHNR, CDR2 FQNEAQ (reference sequence). This CDR3 spans 14 amino acids. The J segment lost 2 bases and the V segment lost 5 bases, leaving 2 bases of the junction unmatched. The CDR3 DNA is TGTGCCAGCAGCCCGACAGGGGGCAATCAGCCCCAGCATTTT. It translates to CASSPTGGNQPQHF.

The chain is built from TRBV19 and TRBJ1-2, with 8 bases that match TRBD1. Germline-derived CDR1 and CDR2 are LNHDA and SQIVND (reference sequence). The CDR3 length is 14 residues. After removal of 10 bases from V and 8 bases from J, the junction contained 15 bases not matched to a gene. CDR3 sequence (DNA): TGTGCCACCCTGTCGGACAGGGATTATTACGGCTACACCTTC. It specifies CATLSDRDYYGYTF.

The rearrangement joins TRBV19 to TRBJ1-1, with TRBD1 identical over 10 bases. The germline V gene encodes CDR1 LNHDA and CDR2 SQIVND (reference sequence). CDR3 length: 14 residues. J was trimmed by 8 bases and V by 3 bases; bases with no gene match: 6. CDR3 nucleotides: TGTGCCAGTAGTATCACCGGGACAGGGGTGGAAGCTTTCTTT. Translating gives CASSITGTGVEAFF.

For this clone: The identical CDR3 is also encoded by other nucleotide sequences in the sample. This sequence joins TRBV29-1 and TRBJ2-7; D is possibly TRBD1 (5 bases). V was shortened by 5 bases and J by 4 bases, with 9 bases between the two germline ends. This CDR3 contains 11 residues. The germline gives CDR1 SQVTM, CDR2 ANQGSEA. The CDR3 here is CSVQQGYEQYF. The CDR3 region has the DNA TGCAGCGTTCAGCAGGGATACGAGCAGTACTTC.

The CDR3 is CASSRTGGIGDAEAFF. In nucleotides, the CDR3 is TGTGCCAGCAGCCGGACAGGGGGTATTGGTGACGCTGAAGCTTTCTTT. The chain links TRBV7-9 to TRBJ1-1; 10 bases line up with TRBD1. Per the germline V gene, CDR1 is SEHNR and CDR2 is FQNEAQ (reference sequence). The CDR3 loop spans 16 amino acids. Unmatched junction bases numbered 12, after V lost 5 bases and J lost 6 bases. Together with reference TRBV7-9 and TRBJ1-1, the CDR3 gives the full variable domain: DTGVSQNPRHKITKRGQNVTFRCDPISEHNRLYWYRQTLGQGPEFLTYFQNEAQLEKSRLLSDRFSAERPKGSFSTLEIQRTEQGDSAMYLCASSRTGGIGDAEAFFGQGTRLTVV.

The chain has TRBV4-1 and TRBJ2-7; D remains unclear. Trimming removed 4 bases from V and 0 bases from J, with 13 bases in between. CDR3 length: 15 residues. The germline CDR1 and CDR2 sequences are MGHRA and YSYEKL. The CDR3 region has the DNA TGCGCCAGCAGCCCCGACGGCTCCAGCTCCTACGAGCAGTACTTC. This codes for CASSPDGSSSYEQYF.

The rearrangement joins TRBV7-9 to TRBJ2-6; TRBD1 agrees at 10 bases. CDR1 is SEHNR, CDR2 FQNEAQ, per germline (reference sequence). The length of the CDR3 is 17 residues. V shed 2 bases, J shed 2 bases, and the junction held 3 bases outside the gene matches. The chain's CDR3 is CASSLRTGGPGANVLTF. CDR3 nucleotides: TGTGCCAGCAGCTTACGGACAGGGGGTCCTGGGGCCAACGTCCTGACTTTC.

The chain links TRBV5-6 to TRBJ1-1, with D hard to call. The CDR3 extends over 13 amino acids. The V end lost 2 bases, the J end lost 5 bases, and 10 bases lay between the germline ends. Germline V lookup: CDR1 SGHDT, CDR2 YYEEEE. CDR3 coding DNA: TGTGCCAGCAGCTTCGGAAGTGGTACTGAAGCTTTCTTT. As protein: CASSFGSGTEAFF. The entire variable domain, with the rest obtained from reference TRBV5-6 and TRBJ1-1, is as follows: DAGVTQSPTHLIKTRGQQVTLRCSPKSGHDTVSWYQQALGQGPQFIFQYYEEEERQRGNFPDRFSGHQFPNYSSELNVNALLLGDSALYLCASSFGSGTEAFFGQGTRLTVV.

V gene TRBV7-6 combines with J gene TRBJ2-5; TRBD2 aligns across 8 bases. The CDR3 is made up of 16 amino acids. Germline V gene data show CDR1 as SGHVS and CDR2 as FNYEAQ. V shed 5 bases and J 5 bases; nucleotides not matched to a gene: 13. For the CDR3, the DNA is TGTGCCAGCAGCCCCGCTCGGGAGGGATTAGGGGAGACCCAGTACTTC. This encodes CASSPAREGLGETQYF.

The gene calls are TRBV4-1 and TRBJ1-4; TRBD1 might be the D (6 bases). Per germline, CDR1 MGHRA and CDR2 YSYEKL. The CDR3 is 16 residues long. Trimming took off 1 base at V and 5 bases at J, with 14 bases between the two ends. The DNA for the CDR3 is TGCGCCAGCAGCCAAGGTATCGACAGGATGAATGAAAAACTGTTTTTT. Translating gives CASSQGIDRMNEKLFF.

The chain has TRBV5-6 and TRBJ2-7; D is possibly TRBD1 or TRBD2 (5 bases each). There are 16 residues in the CDR3. Trimming cost V 4 bases and J 1 base, with 18 bases left between them. Germline V gives CDR1 SGHDT, CDR2 YYEEEE. In DNA, the CDR3 is TGTGCCAGCAGCGCTAGCAGGGTAGGGAGTTCCTACGAGCAGTACTTC. This encodes CASSASRVGSSYEQYF. Variable domain in full (rest from reference TRBV5-6 and TRBJ2-7): DAGVTQSPTHLIKTRGQQVTLRCSPKSGHDTVSWYQQALGQGPQFIFQYYEEEERQRGNFPDRFSGHQFPNYSSELNVNALLLGDSALYLCASSASRVGSSYEQYFGPGTRLTVT.

The V call is TRBV5-1, the J call TRBJ1-2; D might be TRBD1 (6 bases). V lost 3 bases and J lost 10, with 16 bases in between. CDR1 is SGHRS and CDR2 is YFSETQ in the germline V gene. This CDR3 is built from 13 residues. CDR3 sequence: CASSSGQLPSYTF. The CDR3 region has the DNA TGCGCCAGCAGCTCGGGACAATTACCTTCCTACACCTTC. The whole variable domain, filled in from reference TRBV5-1 and TRBJ1-2, reads KAGVTQTPRYLIKTRGQQVTLSCSPISGHRSVSWYQQTPGQGLQFLFEYFSETQRNKGNFPGRFSGRQFSNSRSEMNVSTLELGDSALYLCASSSGQLPSYTFGSGTRLTVV.

This chain links TRBV13 with TRBJ2-5, with D perhaps assigned TRBD1 or TRBD2 (5 bases each). V shed 3 bases and J shed 5 bases, with 19 bases lying between them. In germline, CDR1 is PRHDT, CDR2 FYEKMQ (reference sequence). CDR3 length equals 16 residues. CDR3 region: CASSLWDPALEETQYF. The CDR3 DNA follows: TGTGCCAGCAGCTTGTGGGACCCTGCCTTGGAGGAGACCCAGTACTTC.

This rearrangement joins TRBV27 to TRBJ2-5; D gene ambiguous. The CDR3 extends over 13 amino acids. The V gene lost 2 bases and the J gene lost 5 bases, with 9 bases spanning the gap. Germline-derived CDR1 and CDR2 are MNHEY and SMNVEV (reference sequence). The CDR3 DNA reads as TGTGCCAGCAGTTTAGTTATGGGGGAGACCCAGTACTTC. Its protein product is CASSLVMGETQYF.

This rearrangement joins TRBV30 to TRBJ2-1, with 8 bases lining up with TRBD2. After removal of 0 bases from V and 7 bases from J, the junction contained 5 bases not matched to a gene. This CDR3 has 14 residues. CDR1 and CDR2 from the germline V gene are GTSNPN and SVGIG (reference sequence). This CDR3 reads CAWSVSGGVNEQFF. The CDR3 DNA sequence: TGTGCCTGGAGTGTGAGCGGGGGTGTGAATGAGCAGTTCTTC.

The chain employs TRBV6-1 and TRBJ2-1, with 9 bases aligning to TRBD2. This CDR3 region has 15 residues. CDR1 MNHNS and CDR2 SASEGT come from the germline V gene. V lost 6 bases to trimming and J lost 2 bases; unmatched junction nucleotides: 5. CDR3 nucleotides: TGTGCCAGCAGACTCTTAGCGGGAGCCTACAATGAGCAGTTCTTC. Translation: CASRLLAGAYNEQFF.

Only one count was recorded for this clone. The CDR3 is CASSQGMGSVYEQYF. For the CDR3, the DNA is TGCGCCAGCAGCCAAGGGATGGGGTCGGTCTACGAGCAGTACTTC. The chain combines TRBV4-3 with TRBJ2-7; no clear D. Per the germline V gene, CDR1 is LGHNA and CDR2 is YSLEER. The V gene lost 1 base and the J gene lost 3 bases, with 13 bases spanning the gap. This CDR3 has 15 amino acids.

The V call is TRBV7-9, the J call TRBJ2-3; no definite D call. The germline gives CDR1 SEHNR, CDR2 FQNEAQ (reference sequence). This CDR3 has 12 residues. Trimming pared 2 bases from V and 5 bases from J, leaving 5 bases between. For the CDR3, the DNA is TGTGCCAGCAGCTTACCGGGAGATACGCAGTATTTT. Its protein product is CASSLPGDTQYF.